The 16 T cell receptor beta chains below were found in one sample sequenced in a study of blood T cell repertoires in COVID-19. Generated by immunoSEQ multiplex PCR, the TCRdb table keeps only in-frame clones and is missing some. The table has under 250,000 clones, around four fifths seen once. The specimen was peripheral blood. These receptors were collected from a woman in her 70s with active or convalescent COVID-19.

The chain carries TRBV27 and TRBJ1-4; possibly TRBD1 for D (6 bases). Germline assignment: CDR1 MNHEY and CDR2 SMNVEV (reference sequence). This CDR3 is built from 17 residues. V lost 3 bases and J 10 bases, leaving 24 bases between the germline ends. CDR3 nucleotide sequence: TGTGCCAGCAGTTTCCTTAACCCTTGGGCAAGGGGGGGAAAACTGTTTTTT. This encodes CASSFLNPWARGGKLFF.

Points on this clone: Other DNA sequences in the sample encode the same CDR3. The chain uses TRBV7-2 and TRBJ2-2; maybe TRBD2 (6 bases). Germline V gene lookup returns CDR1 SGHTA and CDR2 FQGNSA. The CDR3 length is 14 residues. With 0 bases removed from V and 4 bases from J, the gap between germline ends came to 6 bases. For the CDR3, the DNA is TGTGCCAGCAGCTTAGCGGGGGGCACCGGGGAGCTGTTTTTT. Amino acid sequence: CASSLAGGTGELFF.

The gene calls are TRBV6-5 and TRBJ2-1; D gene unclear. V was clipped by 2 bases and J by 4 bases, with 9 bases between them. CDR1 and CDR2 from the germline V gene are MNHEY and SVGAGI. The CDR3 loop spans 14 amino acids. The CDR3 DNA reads TGTGCCAGCAGTTACGCCCACGGGTACAATGAGCAGTTCTTC. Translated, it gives CASSYAHGYNEQFF.

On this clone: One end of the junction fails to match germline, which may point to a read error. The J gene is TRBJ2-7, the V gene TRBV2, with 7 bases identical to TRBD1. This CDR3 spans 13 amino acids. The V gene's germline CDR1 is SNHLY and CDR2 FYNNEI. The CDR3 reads CASSVGTAILITF. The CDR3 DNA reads TGTGCCAGCAGTGTTGGGACAGCTATCCTGATCACCTTC.

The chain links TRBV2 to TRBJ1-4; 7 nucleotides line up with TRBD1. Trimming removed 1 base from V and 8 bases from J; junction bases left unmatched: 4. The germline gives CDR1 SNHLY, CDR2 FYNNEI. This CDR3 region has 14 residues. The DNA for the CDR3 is TGTGCCAGCAGTGAAGACAGGGGAAGCGAAAAACTGTTTTTT. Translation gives CASSEDRGSEKLFF.

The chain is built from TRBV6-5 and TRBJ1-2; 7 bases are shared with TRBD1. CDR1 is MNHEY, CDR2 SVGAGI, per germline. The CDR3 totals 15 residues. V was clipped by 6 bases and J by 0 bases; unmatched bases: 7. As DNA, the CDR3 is TGTGCCAGCAGGGCTTCCGGACAGGCTAACTATGGCTACACCTTC. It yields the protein CASRASGQANYGYTF.

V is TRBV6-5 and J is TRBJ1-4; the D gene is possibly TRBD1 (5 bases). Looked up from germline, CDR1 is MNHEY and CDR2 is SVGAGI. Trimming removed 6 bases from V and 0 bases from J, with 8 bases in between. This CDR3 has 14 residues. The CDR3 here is CASRDTATNEKLFF. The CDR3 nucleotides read TGTGCCAGCAGGGACACAGCAACTAATGAAAAACTGTTTTTT.

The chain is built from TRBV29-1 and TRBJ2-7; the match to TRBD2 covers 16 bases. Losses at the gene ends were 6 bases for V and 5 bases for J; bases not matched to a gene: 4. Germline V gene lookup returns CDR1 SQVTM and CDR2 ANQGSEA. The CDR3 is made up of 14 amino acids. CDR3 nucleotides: TGCAGCGTGCGGGGACTAGCGGGGGGGCACGAGCAGTACTTC. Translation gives CSVRGLAGGHEQYF.

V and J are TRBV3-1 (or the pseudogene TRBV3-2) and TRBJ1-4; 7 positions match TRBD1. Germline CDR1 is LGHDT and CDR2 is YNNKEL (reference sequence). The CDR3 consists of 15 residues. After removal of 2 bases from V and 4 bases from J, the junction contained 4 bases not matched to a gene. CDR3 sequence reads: CASSQSTGFNEKLFF. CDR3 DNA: TGTGCCAGCAGCCAATCGACAGGGTTTAATGAAAAACTGTTTTTT.

CDR3 nucleotides: TGTGCCAGCAGCCAGGGAGCGGGGGGGAGCTCCTACAATGAGCAGTTCTTC. Translation gives CASSQGAGGSSYNEQFF. The gene calls are TRBV3-1 (or the pseudogene TRBV3-2) and TRBJ2-1; 10 nucleotides match TRBD2. The CDR3 has 17 amino acids. The V gene end was trimmed by 3 bases and the J gene end by 0 bases; junction bases not matched to a gene: 5. Germline CDR1 and CDR2: LGHDT and YNNKEL (reference sequence).

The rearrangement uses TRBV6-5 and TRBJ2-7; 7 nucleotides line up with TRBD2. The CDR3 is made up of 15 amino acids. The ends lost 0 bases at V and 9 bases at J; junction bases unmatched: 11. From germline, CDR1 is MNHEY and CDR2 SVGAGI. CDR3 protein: CASSYSTGGPERQYF. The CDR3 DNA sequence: TGTGCCAGCAGTTACTCAACGGGAGGCCCCGAGCGGCAGTACTTC.

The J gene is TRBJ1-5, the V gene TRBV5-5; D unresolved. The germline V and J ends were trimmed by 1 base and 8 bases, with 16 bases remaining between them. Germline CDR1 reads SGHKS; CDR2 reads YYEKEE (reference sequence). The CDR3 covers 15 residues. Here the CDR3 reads CASSLTAQVNEPQHF. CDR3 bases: TGTGCCAGCAGCTTGACGGCGCAGGTCAACGAGCCCCAGCATTTT.

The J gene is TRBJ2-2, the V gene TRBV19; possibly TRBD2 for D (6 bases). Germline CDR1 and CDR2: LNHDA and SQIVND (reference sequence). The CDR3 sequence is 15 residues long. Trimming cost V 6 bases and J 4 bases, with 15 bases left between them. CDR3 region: CASRRAGSSTGELFF. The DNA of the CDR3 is TGTGCCAGTAGACGGGCCGGGAGTTCCACCGGGGAGCTGTTTTTT.

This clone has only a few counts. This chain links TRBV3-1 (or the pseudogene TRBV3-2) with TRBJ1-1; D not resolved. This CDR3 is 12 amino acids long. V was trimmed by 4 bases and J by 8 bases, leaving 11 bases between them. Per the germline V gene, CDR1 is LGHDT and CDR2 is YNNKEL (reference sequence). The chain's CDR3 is CASSPQTEEAFF. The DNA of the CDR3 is TGTGCCAGCAGCCCCCAAACAGAGGAAGCTTTCTTT.

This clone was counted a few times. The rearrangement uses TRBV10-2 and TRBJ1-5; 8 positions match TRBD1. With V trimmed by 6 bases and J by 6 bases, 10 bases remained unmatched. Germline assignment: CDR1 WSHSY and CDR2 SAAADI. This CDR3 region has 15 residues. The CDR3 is CASSPGQGSIQPQHF. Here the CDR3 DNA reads TGCGCCAGCAGCCCCGGACAGGGATCGATTCAGCCCCAGCATTTT.

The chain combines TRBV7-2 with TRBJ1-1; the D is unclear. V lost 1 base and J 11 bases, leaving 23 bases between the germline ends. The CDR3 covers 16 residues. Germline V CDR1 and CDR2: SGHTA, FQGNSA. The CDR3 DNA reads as TGTGCCAGCAGCTTAGTCTGGCCCCGAATGAGGGCTGCCGCTTTCTTT. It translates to CASSLVWPRMRAAAFF.